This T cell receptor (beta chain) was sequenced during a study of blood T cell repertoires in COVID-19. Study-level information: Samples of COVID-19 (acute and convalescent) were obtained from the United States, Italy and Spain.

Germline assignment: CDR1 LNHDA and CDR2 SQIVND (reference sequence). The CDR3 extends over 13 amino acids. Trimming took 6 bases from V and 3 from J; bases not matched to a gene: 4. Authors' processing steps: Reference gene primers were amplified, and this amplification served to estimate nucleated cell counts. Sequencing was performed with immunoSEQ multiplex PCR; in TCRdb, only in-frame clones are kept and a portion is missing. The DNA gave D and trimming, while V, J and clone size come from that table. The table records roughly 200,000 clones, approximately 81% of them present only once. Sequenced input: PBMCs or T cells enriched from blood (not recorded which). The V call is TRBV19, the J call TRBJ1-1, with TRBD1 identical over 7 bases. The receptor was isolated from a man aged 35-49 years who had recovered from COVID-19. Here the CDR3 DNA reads TGTGCCAGTAGCGTCGACAGGGACACTGAAGCTTTCTTT. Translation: CASSVDRDTEAFF.